Listed below are T cell receptor beta chains from one sample, sequenced in a study of T cell responses to AZD1222 COVID-19 vaccine. TCRdb's table, derived via immunoSEQ multiplex PCR, lists solely in-frame clones and lacks some. Found here are some 130,000 clones, over 65% of them singletons; the top ten hold 4.1%. Sample: peripheral blood, taken on day 0 of AZD1222 vaccination. All receptors come from an adult in good health. Each CDR3 is given with its conserved first and last residue. A D gene is named only where the DNA matches it firmly. Clone sizes are given selectively: once, few, many, or a class where the clone is expanded.

>NA|TRBV5-1|TRBJ1-1|TRBD1
TGCGCCAGCAGCCGGGGGACAGGGGGGACGAACACTGAAGCTTTCTTT
CASSRGTGGTNTEAFF
>NA|TRBV28|TRBJ1-4|NA
TGTGCCAGCACCGAAAATGGAAAACTGTTTTTT
CASTENGKLFF
>NA|TRBV5-1|TRBJ1-2|NA
TGCGCCAGCAGCCCCGAGGGGCCAAGGGGCTATGGCTACACCTTC
CASSPEGPRGYGYTF
>NA|TRBV28|TRBJ1-2|TRBD1
TGTGCCAGCAGTTTATATGGGGCAGGGGGCTATGGCTACACCTTC
CASSLYGAGGYGYTF
>NA|TRBV2|TRBJ1-4|TRBD1
TGTGCCAGCAGTTCTGGGACAGGGGGAGTTGAAAAACTGTTTTTT
CASSSGTGGVEKLFF
>NA|TRBV5-1|TRBJ1-1|NA
TGCGCCAGCAGGGAACAGGGAGAGAACACTGAAGCTTTCTTT
CASREQGENTEAFF
>NA|TRBV10-3|TRBJ2-7|TRBD1
TGTGCCATCAGTGAGGGACAGGGGAGGGAGCAGTACTTC
CAISEGQGREQYF
>few|TRBV30|TRBJ1-2|TRBD1
TGTGCCTGGAGGCATCTAACAGGGGTGGCTGGCTACACCTTC
CAWRHLTGVAGYTF
>NA|TRBV7-6|TRBJ1-1|NA
TGTGCCAGCAGCTTAAAAACGGCGACTGAAGCTTTCTTT
CASSLKTATEAFF
>NA|TRBV5-1|TRBJ2-6|NA
TGCGCCAGCAGCTTCACGCAGATCACTGTAACCGGGGCCAACGTCCTGACTTTC
CASSFTQITVTGANVLTF
>NA|TRBV24-1|TRBJ1-1|TRBD1
TGTGCCACCAGTGACACAAGGACAGGGTCAATACAAGCTTTCTTT
CATSDTRTGSIQAFF
>NA|TRBV28|TRBJ2-2|NA
TGTGCCAGCAGCCTCCCCCATAAACCGAACACCGGGGAGCTGTTTTTT
CASSLPHKPNTGELFF
>NA|TRBV15|TRBJ2-2|NA
TGTGCCACCAGCAGAAGACGAGGCCAGCTGTTTTTT
CATSRRRGQLFF
>NA|TRBV28|TRBJ1-2|NA
TGTGCCAGCAGTATACCAGGGTATGGTGGCTACACCTTC
CASSIPGYGGYTF
>NA|TRBV6-5|TRBJ1-1|NA
TGTGCCAGCAGCCCACCCTATGGAAGGACTGAAGCTTTCTTT
CASSPPYGRTEAFF
>NA|TRBV9|TRBJ1-2|TRBD1
TGTGCCAGCAGCGCCGGACAGGGGGCAGGGTATGGCTACACCTTC
CASSAGQGAGYGYTF
>NA|TRBV28|TRBJ2-2|NA
TGTGCCAGCAGTTCCTCCACCGGGGAGCTGTTTTTT
CASSSSTGELFF
>once|TRBV10-3|TRBJ2-7|NA
TGTGCCATCAGTGAGTCGACTCAACCAGGGGCCCAAAACTCCTACGAGCAGTACTTC
CAISESTQPGAQNSYEQYF
>NA|TRBV6-5|TRBJ1-6|TRBD1
TGTGCCAGCAGCCCGACAGGGTATAATTCACCCCTCCACTTT
CASSPTGYNSPLHF
>NA|TRBV6-5|TRBJ1-1|NA
TGTGCCAGCAGTTACTCGATCGTTCAGAACACTGAAGCTTTCTTT
CASSYSIVQNTEAFF
>NA|TRBV18|TRBJ1-2|NA
TGTGCCAGCTCACCAACCACGGAATTCTATGGCTACACCTTC
CASSPTTEFYGYTF
>NA|TRBV5-1|TRBJ1-1|NA
TGCGCCAGCAGCTCCGAGATGAACACTGAAGCTTTCTTT
CASSSEMNTEAFF
>NA|TRBV6-5|TRBJ1-1|TRBD1
TGTGCCAGCACCTTACAGGGGGAAACTGAAGCTTTCTTT
CASTLQGETEAFF
>NA|TRBV5-4|TRBJ1-2|TRBD1
TGTGCCAGCAGCTTGTACATGGGGACAGGGTTGGGAGGCTACACCTTC
CASSLYMGTGLGGYTF